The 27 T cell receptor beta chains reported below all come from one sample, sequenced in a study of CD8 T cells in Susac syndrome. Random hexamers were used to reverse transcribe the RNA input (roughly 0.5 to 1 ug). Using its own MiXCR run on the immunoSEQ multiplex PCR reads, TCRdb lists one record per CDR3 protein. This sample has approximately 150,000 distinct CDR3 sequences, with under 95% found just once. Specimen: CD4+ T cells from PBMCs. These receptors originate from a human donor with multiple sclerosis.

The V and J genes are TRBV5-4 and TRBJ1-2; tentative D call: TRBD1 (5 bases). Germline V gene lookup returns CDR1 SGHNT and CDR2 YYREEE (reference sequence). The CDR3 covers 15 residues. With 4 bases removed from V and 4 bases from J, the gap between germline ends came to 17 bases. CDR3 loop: CASSQPSTGLYGYTF. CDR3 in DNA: TGTGCCAGCAGCCAGCCCAGCACGGGGCTCTATGGCTACACCTTC. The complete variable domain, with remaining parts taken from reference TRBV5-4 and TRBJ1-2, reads ETGVTQSPTHLIKTRGQQVTLRCSSQSGHNTVSWYQQALGQGPQFIFQYYREEENGRGNFPPRFSGLQFPNYSSELNVNALELDDSALYLCASSQPSTGLYGYTFGSGTRLTVV.

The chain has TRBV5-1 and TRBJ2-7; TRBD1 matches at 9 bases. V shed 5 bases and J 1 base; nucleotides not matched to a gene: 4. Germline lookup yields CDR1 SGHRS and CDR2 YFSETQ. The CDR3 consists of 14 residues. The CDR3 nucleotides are TGCGCCAGCAGAGCCGGGACAGGGTCCTACGAGCAGTACTTC. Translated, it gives CASRAGTGSYEQYF.

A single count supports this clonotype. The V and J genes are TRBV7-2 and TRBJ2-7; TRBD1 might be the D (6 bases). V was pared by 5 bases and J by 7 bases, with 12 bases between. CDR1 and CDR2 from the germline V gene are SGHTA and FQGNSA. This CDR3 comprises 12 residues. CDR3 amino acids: CASSVTGREQYF. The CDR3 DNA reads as TGTGCCAGCAGCGTTACAGGGCGGGAGCAGTACTTC.

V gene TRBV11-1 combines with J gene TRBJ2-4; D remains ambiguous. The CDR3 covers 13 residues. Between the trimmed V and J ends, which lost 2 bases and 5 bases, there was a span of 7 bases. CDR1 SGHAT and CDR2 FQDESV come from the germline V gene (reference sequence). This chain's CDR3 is CASSLSPQNIQYF. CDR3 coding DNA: TGTGCCAGCAGCTTAAGTCCGCAAAACATTCAGTACTTC.

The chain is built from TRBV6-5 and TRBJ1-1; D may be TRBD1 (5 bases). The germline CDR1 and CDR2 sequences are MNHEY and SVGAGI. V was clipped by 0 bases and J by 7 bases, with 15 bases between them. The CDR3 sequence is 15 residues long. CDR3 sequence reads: CASSYSAGSHREAFF. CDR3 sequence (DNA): TGTGCCAGCAGTTACTCGGCAGGGTCTCACCGTGAAGCTTTCTTT.

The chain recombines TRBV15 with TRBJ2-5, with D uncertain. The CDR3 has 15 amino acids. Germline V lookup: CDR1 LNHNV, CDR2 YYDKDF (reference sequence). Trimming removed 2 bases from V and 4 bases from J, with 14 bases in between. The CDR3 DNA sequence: TGTGCCACCAGCAGACAACCGACTGGCGGAGAGACCCAGTACTTC. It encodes CATSRQPTGGETQYF.

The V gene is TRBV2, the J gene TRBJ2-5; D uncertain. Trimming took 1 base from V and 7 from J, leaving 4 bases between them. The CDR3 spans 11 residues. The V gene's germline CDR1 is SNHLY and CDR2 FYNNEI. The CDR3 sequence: CASSEGGTQYF. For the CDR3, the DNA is TGTGCCAGCAGTGAAGGGGGGACCCAGTACTTC. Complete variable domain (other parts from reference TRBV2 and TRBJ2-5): EPEVTQTPSHQVTQMGQEVILRCVPISNHLYFYWYRQILGQKVEFLVSFYNNEISEKSEIFDDQFSVERPDGSNFTLKIRSTKLEDSAMYFCASSEGGTQYFGPGTRLLVL.

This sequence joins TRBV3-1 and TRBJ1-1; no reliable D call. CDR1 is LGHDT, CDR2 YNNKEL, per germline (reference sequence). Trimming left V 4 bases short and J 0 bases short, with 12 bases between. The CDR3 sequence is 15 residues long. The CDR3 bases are TGTGCCAGCAGCCTTCAAACTCGTATGAACACTGAAGCTTTCTTT. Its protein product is CASSLQTRMNTEAFF.

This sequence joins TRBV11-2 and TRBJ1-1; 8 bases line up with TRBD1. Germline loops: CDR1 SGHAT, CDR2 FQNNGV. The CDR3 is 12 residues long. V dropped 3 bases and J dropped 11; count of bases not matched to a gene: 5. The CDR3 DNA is TGTGCCAGCAGCTTGGACAGGGCTAAGGCTTTCTTT. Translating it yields CASSLDRAKAFF. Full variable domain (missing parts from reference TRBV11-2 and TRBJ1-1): EAGVAQSPRYKIIEKRQSVAFWCNPISGHATLYWYQQILGQGPKLLIQFQNNGVVDDSQLPKDRFSAERLKGVDSTLKIQPAKLEDSAVYLCASSLDRAKAFFGQGTRLTVV.

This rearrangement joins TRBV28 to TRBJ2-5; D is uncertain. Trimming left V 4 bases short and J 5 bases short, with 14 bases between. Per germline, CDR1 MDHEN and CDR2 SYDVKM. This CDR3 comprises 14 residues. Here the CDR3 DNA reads TGTGCCAGCAGTTGGCAGTTCGGTAGTGAGACCCAGTACTTC. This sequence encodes CASSWQFGSETQYF. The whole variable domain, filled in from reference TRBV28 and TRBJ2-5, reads DVKVTQSSRYLVKRTGEKVFLECVQDMDHENMFWYRQDPGLGLRLIYFSYDVKMKEKGDIPEGYSVSREKKERFSLILESASTNQTSMYLCASSWQFGSETQYFGPGTRLLVL.

For the CDR3, the DNA is TGCGCCAGCAGCTTAAATCCGGGAATTACCTACGAGCAGTACTTC. Its protein product is CASSLNPGITYEQYF. The chain is built from TRBV5-1 and TRBJ2-7; D possibly corresponds to TRBD2 (5 bases). The CDR3 loop spans 15 amino acids. Germline V gives CDR1 SGHRS, CDR2 YFSETQ. Between the trimmed V and J ends, which lost 2 bases and 2 bases, there was a span of 14 bases.

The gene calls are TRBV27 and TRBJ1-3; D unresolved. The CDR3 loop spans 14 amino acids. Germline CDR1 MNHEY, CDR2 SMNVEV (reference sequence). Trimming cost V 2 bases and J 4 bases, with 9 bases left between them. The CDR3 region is CASSLRGPGNTIYF. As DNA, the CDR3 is TGTGCCAGCAGTTTACGAGGACCCGGAAACACCATATATTTT.

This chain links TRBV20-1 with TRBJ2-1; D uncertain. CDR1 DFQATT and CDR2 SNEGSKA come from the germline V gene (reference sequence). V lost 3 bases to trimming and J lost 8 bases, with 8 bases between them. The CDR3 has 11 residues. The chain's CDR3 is CSARFADEQFF. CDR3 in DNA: TGCAGTGCTAGGTTTGCAGATGAGCAGTTCTTC.

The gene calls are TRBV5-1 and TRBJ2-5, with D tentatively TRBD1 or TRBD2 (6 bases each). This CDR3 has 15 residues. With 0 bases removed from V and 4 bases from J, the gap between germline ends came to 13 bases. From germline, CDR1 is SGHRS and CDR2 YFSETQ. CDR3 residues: CASSLGQGTRETQYF. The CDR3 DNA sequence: TGCGCCAGCAGCTTGGGGCAGGGGACTCGAGAGACCCAGTACTTC.

The CDR3 reads CASSGHNEQFF. The CDR3 bases are TGTGCCAGCAGTGGGCACAATGAGCAGTTCTTC. This chain uses TRBV2 with TRBJ2-1; no clear D. The CDR3 has 11 residues. CDR1 and CDR2 (germline): SNHLY, FYNNEI. The V end lost 4 bases, the J end lost 5 bases, and 3 bases lay between the germline ends.

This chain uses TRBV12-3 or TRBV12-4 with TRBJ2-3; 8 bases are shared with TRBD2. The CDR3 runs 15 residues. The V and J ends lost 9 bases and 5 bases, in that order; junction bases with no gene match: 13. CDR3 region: CASTVAGLLRDTQYF. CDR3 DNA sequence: TGTGCCAGTACCGTAGCGGGGCTGTTAAGAGATACGCAGTATTTT.

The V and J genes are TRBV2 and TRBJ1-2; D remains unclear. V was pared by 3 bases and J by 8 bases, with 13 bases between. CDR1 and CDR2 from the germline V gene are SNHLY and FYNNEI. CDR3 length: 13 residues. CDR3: CASSEQSRMGYTF. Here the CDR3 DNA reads TGTGCCAGCAGTGAGCAGAGCCGTATGGGCTACACCTTC. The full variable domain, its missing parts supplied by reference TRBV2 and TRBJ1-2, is EPEVTQTPSHQVTQMGQEVILRCVPISNHLYFYWYRQILGQKVEFLVSFYNNEISEKSEIFDDQFSVERPDGSNFTLKIRSTKLEDSAMYFCASSEQSRMGYTFGSGTRLTVV.

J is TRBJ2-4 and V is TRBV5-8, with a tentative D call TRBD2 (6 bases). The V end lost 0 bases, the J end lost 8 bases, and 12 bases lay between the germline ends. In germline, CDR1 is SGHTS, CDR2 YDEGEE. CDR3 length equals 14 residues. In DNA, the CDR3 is TGTGCCAGCAGCTTGGCTGGGGGGAGAGACATTCAGTACTTC. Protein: CASSLAGGRDIQYF.

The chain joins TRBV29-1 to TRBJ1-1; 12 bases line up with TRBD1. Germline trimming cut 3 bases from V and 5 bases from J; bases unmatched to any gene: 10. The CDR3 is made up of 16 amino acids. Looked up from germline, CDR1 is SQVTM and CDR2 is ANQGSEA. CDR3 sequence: CSVERDRGRVRTEAFF. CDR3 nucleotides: TGCAGCGTTGAGAGGGACAGGGGGCGCGTAAGGACTGAAGCTTTCTTT.

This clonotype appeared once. The DNA for the CDR3 is TGCGCCACGGGGCTGGTCGTCCAAGAGACCCAGTACTTC. It encodes CATGLVVQETQYF. The chain employs TRBV10-2 and TRBJ2-5; D might be TRBD1 or TRBD2, each matching 5 bases. The CDR3 totals 13 residues. V was shortened by 10 bases and J by 1 base, with 13 bases between the two germline ends. Germline V gives CDR1 WSHSY, CDR2 SAAADI.

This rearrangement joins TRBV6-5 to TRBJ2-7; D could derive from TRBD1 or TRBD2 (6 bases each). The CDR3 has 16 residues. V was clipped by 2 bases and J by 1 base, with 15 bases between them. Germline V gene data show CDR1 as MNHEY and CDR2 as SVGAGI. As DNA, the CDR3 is TGTGCCAGCAGTTACGATGCCGGGGGCCATTCCTACGAGCAGTACTTC. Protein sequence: CASSYDAGGHSYEQYF.

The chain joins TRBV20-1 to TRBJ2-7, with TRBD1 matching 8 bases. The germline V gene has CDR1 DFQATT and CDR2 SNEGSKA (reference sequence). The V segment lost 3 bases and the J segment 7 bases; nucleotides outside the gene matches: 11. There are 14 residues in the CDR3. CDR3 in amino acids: CSASSLGQEGEQYF. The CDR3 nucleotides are TGCAGTGCTAGTAGTTTGGGACAGGAAGGGGAGCAGTACTTC.

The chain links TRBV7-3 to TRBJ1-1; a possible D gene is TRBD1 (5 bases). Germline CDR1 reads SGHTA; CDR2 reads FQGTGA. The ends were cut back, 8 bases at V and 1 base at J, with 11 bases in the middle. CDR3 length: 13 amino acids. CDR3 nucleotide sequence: TGTGCCAGCGGGCGGGACGGGAACACTGAAGCTTTCTTT. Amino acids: CASGRDGNTEAFF.

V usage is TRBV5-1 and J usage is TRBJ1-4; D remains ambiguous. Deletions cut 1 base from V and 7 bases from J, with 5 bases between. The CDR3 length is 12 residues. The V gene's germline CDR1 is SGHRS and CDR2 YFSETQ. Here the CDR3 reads CASSLQPEKLFF. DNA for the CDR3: TGCGCCAGCAGCTTGCAGCCTGAAAAACTGTTTTTT. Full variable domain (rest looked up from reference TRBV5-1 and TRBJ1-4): KAGVTQTPRYLIKTRGQQVTLSCSPISGHRSVSWYQQTPGQGLQFLFEYFSETQRNKGNFPGRFSGRQFSNSRSEMNVSTLELGDSALYLCASSLQPEKLFFGSGTQLSVL.

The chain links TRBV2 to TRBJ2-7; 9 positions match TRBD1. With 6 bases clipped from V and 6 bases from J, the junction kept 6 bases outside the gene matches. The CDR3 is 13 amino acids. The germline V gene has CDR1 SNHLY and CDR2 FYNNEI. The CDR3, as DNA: TGTGCCAGCAGGAGGGGACAGGGTAGCGAGCAGTACTTC. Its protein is CASRRGQGSEQYF.

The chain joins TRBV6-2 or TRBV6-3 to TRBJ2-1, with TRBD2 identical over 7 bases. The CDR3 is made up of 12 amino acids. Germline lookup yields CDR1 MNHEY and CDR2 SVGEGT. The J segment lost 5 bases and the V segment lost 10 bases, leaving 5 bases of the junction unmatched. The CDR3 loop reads CATSGTNNEQFF. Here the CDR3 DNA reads TGTGCCACCTCCGGGACTAACAATGAGCAGTTCTTC.

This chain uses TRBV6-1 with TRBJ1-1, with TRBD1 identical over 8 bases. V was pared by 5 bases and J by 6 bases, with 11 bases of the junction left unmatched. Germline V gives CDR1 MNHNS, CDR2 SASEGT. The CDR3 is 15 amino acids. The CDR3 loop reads CASSLAQGAIAEAFF. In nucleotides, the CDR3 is TGTGCCAGCAGTCTAGCCCAGGGGGCAATCGCTGAAGCTTTCTTT.